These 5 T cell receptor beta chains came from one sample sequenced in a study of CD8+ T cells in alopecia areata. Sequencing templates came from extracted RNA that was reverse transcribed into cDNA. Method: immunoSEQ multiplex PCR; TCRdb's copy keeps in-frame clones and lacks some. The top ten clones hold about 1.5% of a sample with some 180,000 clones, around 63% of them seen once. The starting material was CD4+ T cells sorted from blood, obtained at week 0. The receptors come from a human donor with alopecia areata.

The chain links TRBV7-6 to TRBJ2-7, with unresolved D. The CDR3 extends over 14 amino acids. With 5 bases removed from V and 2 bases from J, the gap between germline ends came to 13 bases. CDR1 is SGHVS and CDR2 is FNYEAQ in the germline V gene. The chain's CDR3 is CASSPGGRTYEQYF. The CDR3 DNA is TGTGCCAGCAGCCCAGGCGGCCGCACCTACGAGCAGTACTTC.

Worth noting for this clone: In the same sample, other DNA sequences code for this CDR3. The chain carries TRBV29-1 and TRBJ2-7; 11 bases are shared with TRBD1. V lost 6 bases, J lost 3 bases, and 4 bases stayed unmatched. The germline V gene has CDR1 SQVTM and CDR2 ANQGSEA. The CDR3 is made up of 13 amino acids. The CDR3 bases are TGCAGCGTAACCGGGACAGGGGGCTACGAGCAGTACTTC. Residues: CSVTGTGGYEQYF.

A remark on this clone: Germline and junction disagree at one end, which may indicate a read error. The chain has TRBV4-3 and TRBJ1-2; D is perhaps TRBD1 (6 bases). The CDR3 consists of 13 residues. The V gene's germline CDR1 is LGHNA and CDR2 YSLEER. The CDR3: CASSQQGTAGCTF. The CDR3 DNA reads TGCGCCAGCAGCCAACAGGGGACGGCTGGCTGCACCTTC.

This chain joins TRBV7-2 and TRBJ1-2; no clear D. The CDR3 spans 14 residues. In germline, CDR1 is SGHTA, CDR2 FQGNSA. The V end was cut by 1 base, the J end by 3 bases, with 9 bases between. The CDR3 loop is CASSLDGGYYGYTF. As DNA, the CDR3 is TGTGCCAGCAGCTTAGATGGCGGATACTATGGCTACACCTTC.

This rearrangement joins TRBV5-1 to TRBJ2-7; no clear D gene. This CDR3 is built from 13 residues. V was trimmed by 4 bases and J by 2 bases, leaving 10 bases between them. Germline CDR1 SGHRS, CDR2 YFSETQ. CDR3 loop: CASSNSLPYEQYF. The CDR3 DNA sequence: TGCGCCAGCAGCAACAGCCTCCCCTACGAGCAGTACTTC.